This T cell receptor beta chain is drawn from a study of long-term antiretroviral therapy in people with HIV. General observations from the study: Before ART, certain clones expanded, and these dominated the repertoire at all time points.

Version v3.0 of the immunoSEQ assay was performed at survey level. The method was immunoSEQ multiplex PCR; TCRdb's version includes in-frame clones alone and lacks a portion of them. The data show 35,000 or so clones, 80% to 90% seen once. The length of the CDR3 is 11 residues. The V end lost 6 bases, the J end lost 4 bases, and 6 bases lay between the germline ends. The germline CDR1 and CDR2 sequences are GTSNPN and SVGIG (reference sequence). Each HIV participant was treated in the United States. For this clone: Its antigen is unknown.

The gene calls are TRBV30 and TRBJ2-2; D gene ambiguous. The receptor's source is a woman aged 25 to 39 with HIV. The specimen was unsorted PBMCs, collected 2.7 to 2.9 years before starting antiretroviral therapy. CDR3 sequence (DNA): TGTGCCTGTCCGACCACCGGGGAGCTGTTTTTT. It codes for CACPTTGELFF.